The next 20 T cell receptor beta chains were all read from a single sample in a study of T cells in Graves' hyperthyroidism and ophthalmopathy. Amplified regions were TCR beta CDR3 sequences from RNA transcripts. The HTBI set primed first-round TCR CDR3 RT-PCR. MiXCR, applied by TCRdb to the multiplex PCR reads, yields one record per CDR3 protein. The table shows hundreds of thousands of distinct CDR3 sequences, with around 20% occurring only once. Sequencing input: blood. These receptors were collected from a man aged 30 to 39 with Graves' ophthalmopathy.

The table lists this clonotype with many counts. The gene calls are TRBV7-2 and TRBJ1-1; no firm D call. Germline CDR1 SGHTA, CDR2 FQGNSA. CDR3 length equals 14 residues. Deletions cut 4 bases from V and 4 bases from J, with 13 bases between. The CDR3 bases are TGTGCCAGCAGCTATATATCAGGACCCACTGAAGCTTTCTTT. It yields the protein CASSYISGPTEAFF. The variable domain in full, completed from reference TRBV7-2 and TRBJ1-1, reads GAGVSQSPSNKVTEKGKDVELRCDPISGHTALYWYRQSLGQGLEFLIYFQGNSAPDKSGLPSDRFSAERTGGSVSTLTIQRTQQEDSAVYLCASSYISGPTEAFFGQGTRLTVV.

The chain joins TRBV20-1 to TRBJ2-1, with 12 positions matching TRBD2. V lost 6 bases and J lost 4; bases outside the gene matches: 4. Germline values: CDR1 DFQATT, CDR2 SNEGSKA (reference sequence). The CDR3 is made up of 14 amino acids. The CDR3 region has the DNA TGCAGTGCGCCCGGGACTAGCGGGTACAATGAGCAGTTCTTC. It yields the protein CSAPGTSGYNEQFF.

This clonotype was seen more than once but under ten times. The chain has TRBV29-1 and TRBJ1-2; D may be TRBD1 (6 bases). The CDR3 loop spans 15 amino acids. The V and J ends lost 6 bases and 3 bases respectively, with 20 bases between them. Germline CDR1 reads SQVTM; CDR2 reads ANQGSEA. CDR3 sequence (DNA): TGCAGCGTACGAGGGTATACAGGGCTGGACTATGGCTACACCTTC. Protein sequence: CSVRGYTGLDYGYTF.

The chain links TRBV20-1 to TRBJ2-5, with 12 bases that match TRBD2. CDR3 length equals 15 residues. The germline gives CDR1 DFQATT, CDR2 SNEGSKA (reference sequence). With 2 bases clipped from V and 5 bases from J, the junction kept 6 bases outside the gene matches. CDR3 in DNA: TGCAGTGCTAGAAGCCGGACTAGCGGGATTGAGACCCAGTACTTC. Its protein product is CSARSRTSGIETQYF.

This clonotype was seen a handful of times. The rearrangement joins TRBV28 to TRBJ1-6; D call uncertain. The CDR3 extends over 17 amino acids. The V and J ends lost 5 bases and 1 base respectively, with 15 bases between them. Germline V gene data show CDR1 as MDHEN and CDR2 as SYDVKM. For the CDR3, the DNA is TGTGCCAGCAGTCCCCGCGGGAGCCGTTCCTATAATTCACCCCTCCACTTT. This codes for CASSPRGSRSYNSPLHF.

This clonotype has ten or more counts. The chain employs TRBV2 and TRBJ1-5; D is perhaps TRBD1 (5 bases). The V end was cut by 2 bases, the J end by 2 bases, with 10 bases between. Germline CDR1 and CDR2: SNHLY and FYNNEI. The CDR3 extends over 15 amino acids. CDR3 coding DNA: TGTGCCAGCAGTGAATTGGGGCTGCGCAATCAGCCCCAGCATTTT. Translation gives CASSELGLRNQPQHF. Supplemented by reference TRBV2 and TRBJ1-5, the full variable domain reads EPEVTQTPSHQVTQMGQEVILRCVPISNHLYFYWYRQILGQKVEFLVSFYNNEISEKSEIFDDQFSVERPDGSNFTLKIRSTKLEDSAMYFCASSELGLRNQPQHFGDGTRLSIL.

This clonotype was found many times. DNA for the CDR3: TGTGCCAGCATGGGAAGCTCGGGGGAGTTCTTC. This sequence encodes CASMGSSGEFF. The V gene is TRBV2, the J gene TRBJ2-1; TRBD2 is a possible D gene (6 bases). V lost 7 bases and J 14 bases, leaving 15 bases between the germline ends. This CDR3 contains 11 residues. Germline values: CDR1 SNHLY, CDR2 FYNNEI.

This clonotype was seen more than once but under ten times. The J gene is TRBJ1-4, the V gene TRBV12-3 or TRBV12-4; 9 bases line up with TRBD1. V was pared by 7 bases and J by 8 bases, with 8 bases of the junction left unmatched. The CDR3 contains 14 residues. In DNA, the CDR3 is TGTGCCAGCACCCGACAGGGGGGTGACGAAAAACTGTTTTTT. This encodes CASTRQGGDEKLFF.

In its sample, this clonotype was seen a few times. The chain recombines TRBV9 with TRBJ1-1; possibly TRBD1 for D (5 bases). Trimming removed 4 bases from V and 6 bases from J, with 13 bases in between. The CDR3 length is 13 residues. Germline lookup yields CDR1 SGDLS and CDR2 YYNGEE. This chain's CDR3 is CASSLRQGAEAFF. The CDR3 nucleotides are TGTGCCAGCAGCCTCCGTCAGGGCGCTGAAGCTTTCTTT.

This clonotype was seen only a few times. V is TRBV28 and J is TRBJ1-6; perhaps TRBD1 as D (6 bases). This CDR3 contains 15 residues. Germline values: CDR1 MDHEN, CDR2 SYDVKM. V was shortened by 2 bases and J by 5 bases, with 10 bases between the two germline ends. CDR3 DNA sequence: TGTGCCAGCAGTTTACCGGGGACACATAATTCACCCCTCCACTTT. Its translation: CASSLPGTHNSPLHF.

This clonotype turned up a few times. The chain combines TRBV2 with TRBJ2-2; D is perhaps TRBD2 (5 bases). The CDR3 spans 16 residues. The V end was cut by 1 base, the J end by 5 bases, with 14 bases between. Germline V gene data show CDR1 as SNHLY and CDR2 as FYNNEI. The CDR3 DNA reads TGTGCCAGCAGTGAAGGCCCAGCGGAGCTGACCGGGGAGCTGTTTTTT. Protein product: CASSEGPAELTGELFF.

The table lists this clonotype with a few counts. CDR3 region: CASSSEGTANSPLHF. DNA for the CDR3: TGTGCCAGCAGTTCCGAGGGGACCGCGAATTCACCCCTCCACTTT. The chain is built from TRBV6-5 and TRBJ1-6; D may be TRBD1 (5 bases). V lost 4 bases and J 7 bases, leaving 14 bases between the germline ends. The CDR3 is 15 amino acids. Per the germline V gene, CDR1 is MNHEY and CDR2 is SVGAGI.

This clonotype has more than one count but fewer than ten. V is TRBV6-2 or TRBV6-3 and J is TRBJ2-1; the D is unclear. V was clipped by 0 bases and J by 0 bases, with 15 bases between them. CDR1 and CDR2 (germline): MNHEY, SVGEGT. CDR3 length: 18 amino acids. The CDR3 here is CASSYSRFGPSSYNEQFF. DNA for the CDR3: TGTGCCAGCAGTTACTCAAGGTTTGGGCCTAGCTCCTACAATGAGCAGTTCTTC.

This clonotype appeared many times. V and J are TRBV20-1 and TRBJ2-7; possibly TRBD1 for D (8 bases). Trimming cost V 6 bases and J 3 bases, with 21 bases left between them. The CDR3 is 15 amino acids. Germline-derived CDR1 and CDR2 are DFQATT and SNEGSKA (reference sequence). DNA of the CDR3: TGCAGTGCGCCTAGGGAGGGGACAGGAGGCTACGAGCAGTACTTC. This codes for CSAPREGTGGYEQYF.

This clonotype was detected only a few times. The rearrangement joins TRBV20-1 to TRBJ2-3; no reliable D call. Deletions cut 3 bases from V and 6 bases from J, with 7 bases between. The germline V gene has CDR1 DFQATT and CDR2 SNEGSKA (reference sequence). CDR3 length equals 11 residues. The CDR3 reads CSASLTDTQYF. The CDR3 DNA follows: TGCAGTGCTAGTTTAACGGATACGCAGTATTTT.

Ten or more counts support this clonotype. One end of the junction varies from germline; a read error may be responsible. The chain is built from TRBV5-1 and TRBJ2-3; D perhaps matches TRBD2 (5 bases). Germline V lookup: CDR1 SGHRS, CDR2 YFSETQ. The CDR3 runs 13 residues. Here the CDR3 reads CASSSTSTDTQYF. As DNA, the CDR3 is TGTGCCAGCTCTAGCACTAGCACAGATACGCAGTATTTT.

At least ten counts were recorded for this clonotype. V is TRBV12-3 or TRBV12-4 and J is TRBJ2-7; D is perhaps TRBD2 (6 bases). V lost 3 bases, J lost 2 bases, and 11 bases lay in between. The length of the CDR3 is 14 residues. The CDR3 region has the DNA TGTGCCAGCAGTTTGCGGGAAAGACCCTACGAGCAGTACTTC. Residues: CASSLRERPYEQYF.

This clonotype was found once. The chain combines TRBV6-6 with TRBJ1-3; no reliable D call. Germline V gives CDR1 MNHNY, CDR2 SVGAGI (reference sequence). V was trimmed by 0 bases and J by 0 bases, leaving 12 bases between them. The CDR3 contains 17 residues. CDR3 in DNA: TGTGCCAGCAGTTACTCGATTCCTGAGGGCTCTGGAAACACCATATATTTT. As protein: CASSYSIPEGSGNTIYF.

This clonotype showed up just a few times. V gene TRBV12-3 or TRBV12-4 combines with J gene TRBJ2-2; D perhaps matches TRBD1 (5 bases). Deletions cut 2 bases from V and 4 bases from J, with 11 bases between. The length of the CDR3 is 15 residues. The CDR3 protein is CASSLRGQATGELFF. For the CDR3, the DNA is TGTGCCAGCAGTTTAAGGGGTCAGGCCACCGGGGAGCTGTTTTTT.

The chain joins TRBV18 to TRBJ1-6; D gene unclear. Germline-derived CDR1 and CDR2 are KGHSH and LQKENI. The CDR3 sequence is 14 residues long. Trimming took off 3 bases at V and 7 bases at J, with 10 bases between the two ends. CDR3 region: CASSPASPNSPLHF. In DNA, the CDR3 is TGTGCCAGCTCACCCGCCTCCCCAAATTCACCCCTCCACTTT. The entire variable domain, with the rest obtained from reference TRBV18 and TRBJ1-6, is as follows: NAGVMQNPRHLVRRRGQEARLRCSPMKGHSHVYWYRQLPEEGLKFMVYLQKENIIDESGMPKERFSAEFPKEGPSILRIQQVVRGDSAAYFCASSPASPNSPLHFGNGTRLTVT.